This passage covers 14 T cell receptor beta chains from one sample sequenced in a study of shared clonotypes between healthy human individuals. Sequencing used immunoSEQ multiplex PCR; TCRdb keeps in-frame clones, though not all of them. The table records a few million clones, approximately 93% of them present only once. Material for sequencing was naive CD4+ T cells from PBMCs. The sample's subset: CD45RA+ positively selected. The receptor set was obtained from a man aged 18 to 29 in good health. Some clones in this sample may be carry-over from other donors' samples.

V and J are TRBV19 and TRBJ1-5, with D hard to call. The CDR3 totals 15 residues. V dropped 3 bases and J dropped 2 bases, with 11 bases sitting between them. CDR1 and CDR2 (germline): LNHDA, SQIVND (reference sequence). CDR3 sequence (DNA): TGTGCCAGTAGTATTTCACCTCCGGGCAATCAGCCCCAGCATTTT. The encoded protein is CASSISPPGNQPQHF.

The rearrangement links TRBV6-7 to TRBJ2-7; the match to TRBD2 covers 11 bases. TRBV6-7 is reported as an ORF; its role is uncertain. CDR3 length: 16 residues. V lost 6 bases and J lost 4; bases outside the gene matches: 11. In DNA, the CDR3 is TGTGCCAGCAGGCCGGCAACTAGCGGGAGTTGTTACGAGCAGTACTTC. Translation: CASRPATSGSCYEQYF.

This clone came up once. The V call is TRBV7-9, the J call TRBJ1-1, with a weak D call TRBD1 (6 bases). Deletions cut 4 bases from V and 5 bases from J, with 14 bases between. This CDR3 spans 14 amino acids. Germline V CDR1 and CDR2: SEHNR, FQNEAQ (reference sequence). Here the CDR3 DNA reads TGTGCCAGCAGCTCTCAGGGGATAGATACTGAAGCTTTCTTT. It translates to CASSSQGIDTEAFF.

The rearrangement links TRBV27 to TRBJ1-1; TRBD1 agrees at 12 bases. This CDR3 spans 17 amino acids. Germline CDR1 is MNHEY and CDR2 is SMNVEV (reference sequence). J gave up 3 bases and V 5 bases, and 10 bases lay outside the gene matches. This CDR3 reads CASSPGTGGSIYTEAFF. CDR3 DNA: TGTGCCAGCAGTCCCGGGACAGGGGGCTCCATCTACACTGAAGCTTTCTTT.

The DNA for the CDR3 is TGTGCCAGCAGTTACTCCCGCAGGGTATTTGACTACACCTTC. Its protein product is CASSYSRRVFDYTF. This sequence joins TRBV6-5 and TRBJ1-2, with D possibly being TRBD1 (5 bases). The V end was cut by 0 bases, the J end by 10 bases, with 15 bases between. The CDR3 covers 14 residues. Looked up from germline, CDR1 is MNHEY and CDR2 is SVGAGI.

Comment on this clone: Other nucleotide sequences from this sample produce the same CDR3. The CDR3 DNA reads as TGTGCCAGCAGTTTTGACAGGGAGGGAACAGATACGCAGTATTTT. Its protein is CASSFDREGTDTQYF. The chain combines TRBV27 with TRBJ2-3, with D perhaps given as TRBD1 or TRBD2 (7 bases each). Trimming pared 3 bases from V and 3 bases from J, leaving 13 bases between. Germline V gives CDR1 MNHEY, CDR2 SMNVEV (reference sequence). This CDR3 has 15 residues.

The chain couples TRBV20-1 to TRBJ2-7; 8 bases are shared with TRBD2. The V and J ends lost 5 bases and 7 bases, in that order; junction bases with no gene match: 4. Germline CDR1 reads DFQATT; CDR2 reads SNEGSKA (reference sequence). The CDR3 loop spans 11 amino acids. The CDR3 DNA reads as TGCAGTGCTCCCCGGGAGGGGGAGCAGTACTTC. Protein sequence: CSAPREGEQYF.

The chain has TRBV7-7 and TRBJ2-5; D gene uncertain. V was shortened by 5 bases and J by 7 bases, with 20 bases between the two germline ends. There are 15 residues in the CDR3. CDR1 SSHAT and CDR2 FNYEAQ come from the germline V gene (reference sequence). The CDR3 is CASSPTPVGLGTQYF. DNA of the CDR3: TGTGCCAGCAGCCCCACCCCGGTGGGTCTGGGGACCCAGTACTTC.

The chain is built from TRBV5-1 and TRBJ2-3; possible D gene TRBD2, 6 bases. V gave up 5 bases and J gave up 5 bases, with 21 bases separating them. The CDR3 is 16 amino acids. The germline gives CDR1 SGHRS, CDR2 YFSETQ. CDR3 amino acids: CASRTWRAAGQDTQYF. For the CDR3, the DNA is TGCGCCAGCAGAACTTGGCGGGCAGCGGGCCAAGATACGCAGTATTTT.

This chain uses TRBV6-5 with TRBJ2-7; 7 bases line up with TRBD1. The germline V gene has CDR1 MNHEY and CDR2 SVGAGI. This CDR3 spans 14 amino acids. Germline trimming cut 4 bases from V and 6 bases from J; bases unmatched to any gene: 9. The CDR3 DNA reads as TGTGCCAGCAGTTTAAACAGGGGCCGGGCCGAGCAGTACTTC. Translation gives CASSLNRGRAEQYF.

The chain links TRBV28 to TRBJ2-1; TRBD2 aligns across 7 bases. V gave up 6 bases and J gave up 4 bases; unmatched junction bases: 12. The germline V gene has CDR1 MDHEN and CDR2 SYDVKM. The CDR3 runs 16 residues. For the CDR3, the DNA is TGTGCCAGCAGCGCAACGGGCGGGGGTTATTACAATGAGCAGTTCTTC. This codes for CASSATGGGYYNEQFF.

In nucleotides, the CDR3 is TGTGCCAGCAGTTTAAGGTGGGGTAGTGGCGAGCAGTACTTC. It yields the protein CASSLRWGSGEQYF. The rearrangement uses TRBV27 and TRBJ2-7, with D unclear. The CDR3 runs 14 residues. Germline V gene sequence: CDR1 MNHEY, CDR2 SMNVEV (reference sequence). V was shortened by 2 bases and J by 6 bases, with 14 bases between the two germline ends.

The chain employs TRBV5-6 and TRBJ1-5, with D possibly being TRBD1 (6 bases). Trimming took 4 bases from V and 9 from J, leaving 17 bases between them. The CDR3 sequence is 14 residues long. The germline V gene has CDR1 SGHDT and CDR2 YYEEEE. The DNA for the CDR3 is TGTGCCAGCAGCCTACGACAGGCAAAAGGGCCCCAGCATTTT. Translating it yields CASSLRQAKGPQHF.

This chain links TRBV5-7 with TRBJ2-2, with 8 nucleotides matching TRBD1. TRBV5-7 is designated an ORF whose function remains uncertain. V was clipped by 4 bases and J by 3 bases; unmatched bases: 8. This CDR3 contains 16 residues. CDR3 DNA: TGTGCCAGCAGCCTGGGACAGGAAGTTTACACCGGGGAGCTGTTTTTT. This translates into CASSLGQEVYTGELFF.